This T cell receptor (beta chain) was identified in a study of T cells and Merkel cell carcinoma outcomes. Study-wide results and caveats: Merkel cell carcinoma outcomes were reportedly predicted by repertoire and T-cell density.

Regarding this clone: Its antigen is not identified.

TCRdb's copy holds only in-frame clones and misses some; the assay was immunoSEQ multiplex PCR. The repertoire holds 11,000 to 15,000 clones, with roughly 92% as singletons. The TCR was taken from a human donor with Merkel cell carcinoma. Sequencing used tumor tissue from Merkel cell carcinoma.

CDR3 nucleotide sequence: TGCGCCAGCAGCTACCGGGACAGGGACACAGATACGCAGTATTTT. Protein sequence: CASSYRDRDTDTQYF. The chain uses TRBV5-1 and TRBJ2-3; 9 positions match TRBD1. V lost 3 bases to trimming and J lost 2 bases; unmatched junction nucleotides: 4. Per germline, CDR1 SGHRS and CDR2 YFSETQ. This CDR3 is 15 amino acids long.